This T cell receptor (beta chain) came from a study of blood T cell repertoires in COVID-19. Study information: The United States, Italy and Spain were the sources of the acute and convalescent COVID-19 samples. The analysed material was cDNA or gDNA that came from T cells, B-cell-depleted T cells, or PBMCs.

Sequencing was performed with immunoSEQ multiplex PCR; in TCRdb, only in-frame clones are kept and a portion is missing. The data show approximately 500,000 clones, approximately 83% seen once. Sequenced: peripheral blood. The TCR sequence derives from a human donor in a cohort sampled during active COVID-19.

In DNA form, the CDR3 reads TGTGCCAGCAGCTTTACAGGGAATCAGCCCCAGCATTTT. It yields the protein CASSFTGNQPQHF. The rearrangement uses TRBV7-9 and TRBJ1-5; weak D call: TRBD1 (6 bases). CDR1 SEHNR and CDR2 FQNEAQ come from the germline V gene (reference sequence). The ends were cut back, 3 bases at V and 4 bases at J, with 7 bases in the middle. The CDR3 is 13 residues long.